This entry is about one T cell receptor (beta chain). Original processing notes: Amplification with reference gene primers provided the estimates of nucleated cell counts. The assay was immunoSEQ multiplex PCR, and TCRdb's table has in-frame clones only and misses some. The V and J calls and clone size come from that table; D and trimming were worked out from the DNA. The sample includes hundreds of thousands of clones, 80% to 90% of them seen just once. These data belong to a study of blood T cell repertoires in COVID-19. At the level of the study: Both acute and convalescent COVID-19 samples were obtained from the United States, Italy and Spain.

The origin of this receptor is a woman in her sixties or seventies with COVID-19, enrolled during active disease. Sequencing was carried out using peripheral blood.

CDR3: CASSHPLAGASKNIQYF. DNA of the CDR3: TGTGCCAGCAGCCACCCGCTAGCGGGGGCTTCCAAAAACATTCAGTACTTC. The genes are TRBV4-2 and TRBJ2-4, with 10 bases fitting TRBD2. Germline lookup yields CDR1 LGHNA and CDR2 YNFKEQ. This CDR3 region has 17 residues. Trimming took 3 bases from V and 2 from J; bases not matched to a gene: 7.